This entry concerns a single TCR beta chain. This entry belongs to a study of blood T cell repertoires in COVID-19. Study-wide context: Acute and convalescent COVID-19 samples came from the United States, Italy and Spain. PBMCs, B-cell-depleted T cells, or T cells were the source of the cDNA or gDNA that made up the material.

Original methodology: By means of reference gene primer amplification, nucleated cell counts were estimated. Profiled with immunoSEQ multiplex PCR; TCRdb holds only in-frame clones, not every one. V, J and clone size are those of that table, while D and trimming were read from the DNA. The sample yields 50,000 to 65,000 clones, around 87% seen once. This TCR came from a man in his 70s with acute or convalescent COVID-19. Sequencing input: peripheral blood.

The DNA of the CDR3 is TGTGCCAGCAGCCCGGACAGTAGCAATCAGCCCCAGCATTTT. Protein: CASSPDSSNQPQHF. This rearrangement joins TRBV11-1 to TRBJ1-5, with a weak D call TRBD1 (6 bases). The CDR3 extends over 14 amino acids. Germline V gives CDR1 SGHAT, CDR2 FQDESV (reference sequence). V lost 5 bases, J lost 0 bases, and 8 bases lay in between. Complete variable domain (other parts from reference TRBV11-1 and TRBJ1-5): EAEVAQSPRYKITEKSQAVAFWCDPISGHATLYWYRQILGQGPELLVQFQDESVVDDSQLPKDRFSAERLKGVDSTLKIQPAELGDSAMYLCASSPDSSNQPQHFGDGTRLSIL.